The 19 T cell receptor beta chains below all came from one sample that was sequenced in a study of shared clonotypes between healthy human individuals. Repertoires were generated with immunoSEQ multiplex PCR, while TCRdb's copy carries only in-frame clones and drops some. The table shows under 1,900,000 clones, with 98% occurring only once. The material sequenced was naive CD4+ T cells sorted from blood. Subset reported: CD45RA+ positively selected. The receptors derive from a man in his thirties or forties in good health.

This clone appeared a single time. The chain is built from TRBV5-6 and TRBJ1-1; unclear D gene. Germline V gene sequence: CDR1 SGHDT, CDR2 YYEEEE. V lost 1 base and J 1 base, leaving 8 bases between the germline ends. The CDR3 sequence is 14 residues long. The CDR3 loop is CASSLPGWNTEAFF. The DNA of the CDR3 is TGTGCCAGCAGCTTGCCGGGTTGGAACACTGAAGCTTTCTTT.

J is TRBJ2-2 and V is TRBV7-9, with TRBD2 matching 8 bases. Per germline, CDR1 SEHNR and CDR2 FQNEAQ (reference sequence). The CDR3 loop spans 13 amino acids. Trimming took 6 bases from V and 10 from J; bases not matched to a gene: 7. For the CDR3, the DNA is TGTGCCAGCAGTCCTCGGGGGGGCGAGGAGCTGTTTTTT. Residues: CASSPRGGEELFF.

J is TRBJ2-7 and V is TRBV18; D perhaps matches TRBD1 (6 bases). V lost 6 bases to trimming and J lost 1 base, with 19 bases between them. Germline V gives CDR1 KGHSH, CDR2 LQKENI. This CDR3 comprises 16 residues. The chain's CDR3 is CASSTLSGTLSYEQYF. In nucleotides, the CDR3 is TGTGCCAGCTCGACATTATCTGGGACACTGTCCTACGAGCAGTACTTC.

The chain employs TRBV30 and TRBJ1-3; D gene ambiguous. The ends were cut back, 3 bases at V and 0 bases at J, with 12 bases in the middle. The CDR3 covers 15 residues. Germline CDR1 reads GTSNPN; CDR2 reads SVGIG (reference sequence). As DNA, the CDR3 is TGTGCCTGGAGAAAAGTGGGCCTCTCTGGAAACACCATATATTTT. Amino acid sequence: CAWRKVGLSGNTIYF.

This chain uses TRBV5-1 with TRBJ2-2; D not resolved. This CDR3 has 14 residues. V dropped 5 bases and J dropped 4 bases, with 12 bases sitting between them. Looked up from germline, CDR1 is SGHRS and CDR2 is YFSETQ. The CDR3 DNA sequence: TGCGCCAGCAGGGGCAACTTTTTCACCGGGGAGCTGTTTTTT. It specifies CASRGNFFTGELFF.

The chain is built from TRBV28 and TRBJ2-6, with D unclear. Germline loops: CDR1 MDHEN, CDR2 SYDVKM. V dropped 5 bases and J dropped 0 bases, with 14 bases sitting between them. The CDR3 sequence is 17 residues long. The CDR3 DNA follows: TGTGCCAGCAGTAATCTCCAGGACCTCTCTGGGGCCAACGTCCTGACTTTC. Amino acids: CASSNLQDLSGANVLTF.

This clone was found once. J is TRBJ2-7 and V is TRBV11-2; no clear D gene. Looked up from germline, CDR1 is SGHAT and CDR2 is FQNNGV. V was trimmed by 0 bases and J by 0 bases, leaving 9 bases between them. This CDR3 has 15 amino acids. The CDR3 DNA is TGTGCCAGCAGCTTAGATTGGGTAGCCTCCTACGAGCAGTACTTC. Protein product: CASSLDWVASYEQYF.

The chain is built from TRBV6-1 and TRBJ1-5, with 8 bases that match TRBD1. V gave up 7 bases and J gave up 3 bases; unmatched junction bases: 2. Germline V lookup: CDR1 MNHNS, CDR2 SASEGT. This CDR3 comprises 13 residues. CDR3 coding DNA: TGTGCCAGCACGACAGGGGACAATCAGCCCCAGCATTTT. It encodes CASTTGDNQPQHF.

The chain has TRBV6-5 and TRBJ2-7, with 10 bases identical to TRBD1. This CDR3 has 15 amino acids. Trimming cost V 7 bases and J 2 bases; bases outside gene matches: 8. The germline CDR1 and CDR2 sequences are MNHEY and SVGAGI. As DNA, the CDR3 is TGTGCCAGCATTGGGGGACAGGGGCCCACCTACGAGCAGTACTTC. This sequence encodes CASIGGQGPTYEQYF.

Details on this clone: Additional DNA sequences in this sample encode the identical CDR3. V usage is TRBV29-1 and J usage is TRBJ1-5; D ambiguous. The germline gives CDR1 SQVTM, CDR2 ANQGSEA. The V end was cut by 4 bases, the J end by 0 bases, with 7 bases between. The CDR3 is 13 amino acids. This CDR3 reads CSVADYSNQPQHF. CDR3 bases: TGCAGCGTTGCCGATTATAGCAATCAGCCCCAGCATTTT.

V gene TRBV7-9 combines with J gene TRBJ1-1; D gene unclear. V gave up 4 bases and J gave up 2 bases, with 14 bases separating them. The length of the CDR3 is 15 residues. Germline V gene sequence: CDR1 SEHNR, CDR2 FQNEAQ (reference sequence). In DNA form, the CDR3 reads TGTGCCAGCAGCTCAGCCGGGCTTCCCAACACTGAAGCTTTCTTT. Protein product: CASSSAGLPNTEAFF.

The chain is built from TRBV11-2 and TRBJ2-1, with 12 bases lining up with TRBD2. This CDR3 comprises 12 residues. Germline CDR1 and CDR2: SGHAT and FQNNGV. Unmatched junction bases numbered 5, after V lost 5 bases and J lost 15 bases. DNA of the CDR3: TGTGCCAGCAGCCCTAGCGGGAGGGGGCCGTTCTTC. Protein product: CASSPSGRGPFF. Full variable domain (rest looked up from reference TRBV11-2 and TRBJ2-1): EAGVAQSPRYKIIEKRQSVAFWCNPISGHATLYWYQQILGQGPKLLIQFQNNGVVDDSQLPKDRFSAERLKGVDSTLKIQPAKLEDSAVYLCASSPSGRGPFFGPGTRLTVL.

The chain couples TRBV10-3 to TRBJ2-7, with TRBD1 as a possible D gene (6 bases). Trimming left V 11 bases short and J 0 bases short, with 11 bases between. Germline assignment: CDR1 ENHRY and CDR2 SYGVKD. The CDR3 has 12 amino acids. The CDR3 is CASWDTSYEQYF. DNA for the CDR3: TGTGCCTCCTGGGACACCTCCTACGAGCAGTACTTC.

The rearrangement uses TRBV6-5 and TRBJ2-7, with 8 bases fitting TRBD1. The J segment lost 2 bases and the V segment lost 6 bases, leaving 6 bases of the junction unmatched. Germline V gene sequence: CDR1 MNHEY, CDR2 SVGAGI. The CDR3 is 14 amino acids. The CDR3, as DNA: TGTGCCAGCAGGATCCAGGGGGCACCCTACGAGCAGTACTTC. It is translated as CASRIQGAPYEQYF.

CDR3 amino acids: CASSFRTSGSSRVVTDTQYF. The DNA of the CDR3 is TGTGCCAGTAGTTTTCGGACTAGCGGGTCGTCCAGGGTTGTCACAGATACGCAGTATTTT. The chain recombines TRBV19 with TRBJ2-3, with TRBD2 matching 11 bases. CDR3 size: 20 residues. Germline assignment: CDR1 LNHDA and CDR2 SQIVND (reference sequence). The ends lost 5 bases at V and 2 bases at J; junction bases unmatched: 18. Full variable domain (rest looked up from reference TRBV19 and TRBJ2-3): DGGITQSPKYLFRKEGQNVTLSCEQNLNHDAMYWYRQDPGQGLRLIYYSQIVNDFQKGDIAEGYSVSREKKESFPLTVTSAQKNPTAFYLCASSFRTSGSSRVVTDTQYFGPGTRLTVL.

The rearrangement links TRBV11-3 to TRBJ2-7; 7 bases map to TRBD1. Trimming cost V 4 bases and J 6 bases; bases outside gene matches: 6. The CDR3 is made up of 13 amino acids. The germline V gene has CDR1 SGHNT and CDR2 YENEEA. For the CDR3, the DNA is TGTGCCAGCAGCTCCCAGACAGGGAGCGAGCAGTACTTC. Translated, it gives CASSSQTGSEQYF.

The CDR3 reads CATLPGAGGLLGTGELFF. In DNA form, the CDR3 reads TGTGCCACCCTCCCGGGGGCGGGAGGACTGCTAGGAACCGGGGAGCTGTTTTTT. The rearrangement joins TRBV7-6 to TRBJ2-2; the match to TRBD2 covers 8 bases. V was pared by 10 bases and J by 5 bases, with 21 bases of the junction left unmatched. This CDR3 region has 18 residues. Looked up from germline, CDR1 is SGHVS and CDR2 is FNYEAQ.

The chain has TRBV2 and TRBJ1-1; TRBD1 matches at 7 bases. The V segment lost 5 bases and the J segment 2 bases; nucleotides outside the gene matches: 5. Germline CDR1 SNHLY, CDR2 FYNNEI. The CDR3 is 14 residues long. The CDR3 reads CASSYGTANTEAFF. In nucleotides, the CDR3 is TGTGCCAGCAGTTACGGGACAGCAAACACTGAAGCTTTCTTT. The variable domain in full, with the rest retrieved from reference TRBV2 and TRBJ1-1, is EPEVTQTPSHQVTQMGQEVILRCVPISNHLYFYWYRQILGQKVEFLVSFYNNEISEKSEIFDDQFSVERPDGSNFTLKIRSTKLEDSAMYFCASSYGTANTEAFFGQGTRLTVV.

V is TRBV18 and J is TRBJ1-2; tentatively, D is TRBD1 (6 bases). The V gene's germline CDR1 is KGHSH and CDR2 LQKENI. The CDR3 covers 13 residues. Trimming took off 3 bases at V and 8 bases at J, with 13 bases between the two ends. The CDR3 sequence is CASSPRQGQGYTF. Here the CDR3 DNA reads TGTGCCAGCTCACCCCGGCAGGGGCAAGGCTACACCTTC. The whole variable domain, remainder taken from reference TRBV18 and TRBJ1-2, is NAGVMQNPRHLVRRRGQEARLRCSPMKGHSHVYWYRQLPEEGLKFMVYLQKENIIDESGMPKERFSAEFPKEGPSILRIQQVVRGDSAAYFCASSPRQGQGYTFGSGTRLTVV.